Below, 3 T cell receptor beta chains from the same sample are listed, as sequenced in a study of T cell repertoires in cytomegalovirus infection. TCRdb redid the calling of the reads with MiXCR, one entry per CDR3 protein. The data contain 250,000 to 300,000 distinct CDR3 sequences, about a sixth of them singletons. Source material: CD8+ T cells from PBMCs. These receptors all come from a human donor in good health (CMV status not recorded). Some clones in this sample may be carry-over from other donors' samples.

The table lists this clonotype with a few counts. V is TRBV2 and J is TRBJ1-4; D unclear. This CDR3 has 13 amino acids. The V gene's germline CDR1 is SNHLY and CDR2 FYNNEI. Trimming left V 8 bases short and J 3 bases short, with 10 bases between. This chain's CDR3 is CASFHSANEKLFF. As DNA, the CDR3 is TGTGCCAGCTTCCATTCTGCTAATGAAAAACTGTTTTTT.

The chain links TRBV24-1 to TRBJ2-2, with no clear D. Germline values: CDR1 KGHDR, CDR2 SFDVKD. This CDR3 has 14 amino acids. The V end lost 2 bases, the J end lost 0 bases, and 3 bases lay between the germline ends. The DNA of the CDR3 is TGTGCCACCAGTGATTACCCGAACACCGGGGAGCTGTTTTTT. Its translation: CATSDYPNTGELFF.

V and J are TRBV6-8 and TRBJ1-2, with 7 bases aligning to TRBD1. CDR1 is MNHGY, CDR2 SAAAGT, per germline. V gave up 0 bases and J gave up 7 bases; unmatched junction bases: 8. The CDR3 has 15 amino acids. Written as DNA, the CDR3 is TGTGCCAGCAGTTACTCTTACAGGGGCGGGAGTGGCTACACCTTC. As protein: CASSYSYRGGSGYTF.